The sequence of this T cell receptor beta chain was determined in a study of T cells expressing NK-cell markers. Reprocessing the 5' RACE reads, TCRdb reports a single entry for every CDR3 protein and omits DNA. The sample totals fewer than 550,000 distinct CDR3 sequences; its top ten clones hold more than 1.4%. The germline CDR1 and CDR2 sequences are LGHNA and YNFKEQ. The CDR3 is 17 amino acids. The chain links TRBV4-2 to TRBJ2-3; checking the TCRdb D call of TRBD2 is not possible without DNA. The TCR sequence derives from a woman in her forties or fifties in good health. Input material: blood T cells: a sorted CD56 or NKG2C T cell subset, CD4+ or CD8+ T cells, or bulk PBMC T cells (not recorded which). The CDR3 protein is CASSQETSGSKADTQYF.